This T cell receptor (beta chain) was obtained from a study of cytomegalovirus exposure and HLA in healthy donors. Notes on the study in general: Researchers catalogued around 150 TCR beta chains as cytomegalovirus-associated. From TCR beta sequences, most subjects' HLA-A and HLA-B alleles were reportedly predicted accurately. It was reported in a later analysis that an Asian-associated ancestry cluster showed fewer N-insertions than the approximately 690-donor mean.

Note on this clone: Its antigen is currently unknown.

The PCR employed 60 Vbeta primers together with 13 Jbeta primers. The method was immunoSEQ multiplex PCR; TCRdb's version includes in-frame clones alone and lacks a portion of them. The sample shows fewer than 250,000 clones, 75% to 80% of them seen only once. The CDR3 has 16 amino acids. V dropped 4 bases and J dropped 0 bases, with 15 bases sitting between them. Germline V gives CDR1 SGHVS, CDR2 FNYEAQ. This sequence joins TRBV7-6 and TRBJ1-1; perhaps TRBD1 as D (5 bases). The receptor was isolated from a male donor in good health and CMV-seronegative. The sequencing sample was made of PBMCs. The CDR3 sequence: CASSSRRGSMNTEAFF. CDR3 DNA: TGTGCCAGCAGCTCCCGACGGGGGTCCATGAACACTGAAGCTTTCTTT.